This T cell receptor beta chain was captured by sequencing in a study of T cells in narcolepsy. CDR1 is LNHNV, CDR2 YYDKDF, per germline (reference sequence). The CDR3 runs 17 residues. The V end was cut by 0 bases, the J end by 0 bases, with 12 bases between. Repertoires were generated with immunoSEQ multiplex PCR, while TCRdb's copy carries only in-frame clones and drops some. The sample records some 30,000 clones, 87% being singletons. Sequenced material: CD45RA- memory CD4+ T cells from PBMCs. The receptor's source is a human donor with narcolepsy. The chain is built from TRBV15 and TRBJ1-5; no reliable D call. The DNA for the CDR3 is TGTGCCACCAGCAGAGATCGGGCAGTAACTAGCAATCAGCCCCAGCATTTT. Residues: CATSRDRAVTSNQPQHF.